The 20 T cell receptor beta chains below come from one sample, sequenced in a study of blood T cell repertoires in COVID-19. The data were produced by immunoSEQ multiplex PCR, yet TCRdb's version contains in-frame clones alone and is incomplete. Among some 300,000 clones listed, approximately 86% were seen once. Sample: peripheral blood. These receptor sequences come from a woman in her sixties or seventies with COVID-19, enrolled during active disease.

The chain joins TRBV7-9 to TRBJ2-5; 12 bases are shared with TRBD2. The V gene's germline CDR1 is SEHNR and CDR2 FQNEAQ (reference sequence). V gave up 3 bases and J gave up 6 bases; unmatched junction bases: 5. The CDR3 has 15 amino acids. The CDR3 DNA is TGTGCCAGCAGCTTTTCTAGCGGGGGGGCGAAGACCCAGTACTTC. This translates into CASSFSSGGAKTQYF.

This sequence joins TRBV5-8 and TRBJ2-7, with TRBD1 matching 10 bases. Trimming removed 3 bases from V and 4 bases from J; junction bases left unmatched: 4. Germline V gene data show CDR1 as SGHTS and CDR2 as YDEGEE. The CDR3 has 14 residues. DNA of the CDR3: TGTGCCAGCAGCTCGACAGGGGGCTTTTACGAGCAGTACTTC. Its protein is CASSSTGGFYEQYF.

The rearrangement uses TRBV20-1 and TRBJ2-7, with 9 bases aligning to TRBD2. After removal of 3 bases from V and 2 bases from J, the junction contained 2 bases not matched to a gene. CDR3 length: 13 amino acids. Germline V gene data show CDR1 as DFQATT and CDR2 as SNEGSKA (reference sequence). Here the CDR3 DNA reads TGCAGTGCTAGTAGCGGGGGAACCTACGAGCAGTACTTC. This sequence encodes CSASSGGTYEQYF.

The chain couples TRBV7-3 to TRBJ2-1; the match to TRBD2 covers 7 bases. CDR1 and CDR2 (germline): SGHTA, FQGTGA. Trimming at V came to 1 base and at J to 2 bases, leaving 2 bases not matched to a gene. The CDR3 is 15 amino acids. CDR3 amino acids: CASSLNRGAYNEQFF. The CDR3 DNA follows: TGTGCCAGCAGCTTAAATCGGGGGGCCTACAATGAGCAGTTCTTC.

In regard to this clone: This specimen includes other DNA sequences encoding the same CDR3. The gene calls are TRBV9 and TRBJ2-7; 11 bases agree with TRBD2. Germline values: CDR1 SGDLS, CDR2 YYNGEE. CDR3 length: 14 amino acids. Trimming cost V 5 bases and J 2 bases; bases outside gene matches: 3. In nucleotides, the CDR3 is TGTGCCAGCAGTCGTAGCGGGGGGGCCTACGAGCAGTACTTC. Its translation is CASSRSGGAYEQYF.

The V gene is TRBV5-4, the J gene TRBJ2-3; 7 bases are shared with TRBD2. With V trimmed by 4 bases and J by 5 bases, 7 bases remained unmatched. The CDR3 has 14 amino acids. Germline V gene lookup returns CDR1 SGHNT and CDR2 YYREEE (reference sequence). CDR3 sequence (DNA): TGTGCCAGCAGCCCCGGCGGGGGTCGAGATACGCAGTATTTT. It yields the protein CASSPGGGRDTQYF. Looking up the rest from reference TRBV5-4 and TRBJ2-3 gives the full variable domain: ETGVTQSPTHLIKTRGQQVTLRCSSQSGHNTVSWYQQALGQGPQFIFQYYREEENGRGNFPPRFSGLQFPNYSSELNVNALELDDSALYLCASSPGGGRDTQYFGPGTRLTVL.

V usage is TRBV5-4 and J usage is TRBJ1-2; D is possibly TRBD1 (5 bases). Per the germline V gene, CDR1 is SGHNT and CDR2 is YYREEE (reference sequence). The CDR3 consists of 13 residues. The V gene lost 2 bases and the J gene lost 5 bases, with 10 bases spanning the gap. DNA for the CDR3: TGTGCCAGCAGCTTCGACAGAATATATGGCTACACCTTC. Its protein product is CASSFDRIYGYTF.

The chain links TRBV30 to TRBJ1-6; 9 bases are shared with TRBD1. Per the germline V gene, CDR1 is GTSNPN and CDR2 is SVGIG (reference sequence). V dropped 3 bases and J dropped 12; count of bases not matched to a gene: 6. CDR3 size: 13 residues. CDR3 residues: CAWRTDRGGPLHF. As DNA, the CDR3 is TGTGCCTGGAGAACGGACAGGGGTGGACCCCTCCACTTT.

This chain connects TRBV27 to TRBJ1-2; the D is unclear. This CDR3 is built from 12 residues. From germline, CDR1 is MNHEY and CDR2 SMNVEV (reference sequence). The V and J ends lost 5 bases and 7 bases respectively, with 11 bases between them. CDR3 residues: CASSPLSGGYTF. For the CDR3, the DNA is TGTGCCAGCAGTCCCCTTTCCGGTGGCTACACCTTC.

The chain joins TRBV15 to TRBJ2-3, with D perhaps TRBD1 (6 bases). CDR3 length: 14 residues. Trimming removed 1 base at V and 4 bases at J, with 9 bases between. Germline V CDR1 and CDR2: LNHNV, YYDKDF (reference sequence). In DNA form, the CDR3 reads TGTGCCACCAGCAGAGCACAGGGAGCAGATACGCAGTATTTT. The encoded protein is CATSRAQGADTQYF. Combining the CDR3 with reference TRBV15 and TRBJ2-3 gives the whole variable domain DAMVIQNPRYQVTQFGKPVTLSCSQTLNHNVMYWYQQKSSQAPKLLFHYYDKDFNNEADTPDNFQSRRPNTSFCFLDIRSPGLGDTAMYLCATSRAQGADTQYFGPGTRLTVL.

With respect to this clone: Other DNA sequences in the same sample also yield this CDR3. The CDR3 DNA reads TGTGCCAGCAGCGCCAGCGGGGGGGCGGGCAATGAGCAGTTCTTC. It codes for CASSASGGAGNEQFF. The chain is built from TRBV9 and TRBJ2-1; 10 positions match TRBD2. The ends lost 3 bases at V and 6 bases at J; junction bases unmatched: 6. The CDR3 length is 15 residues. Germline-derived CDR1 and CDR2 are SGDLS and YYNGEE.

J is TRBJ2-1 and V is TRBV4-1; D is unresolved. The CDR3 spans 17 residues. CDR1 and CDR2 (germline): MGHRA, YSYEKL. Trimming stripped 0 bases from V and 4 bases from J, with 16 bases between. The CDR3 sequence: CASSQESLGLGYNEQFF. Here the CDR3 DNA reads TGCGCCAGCAGCCAAGAAAGCTTGGGTCTAGGATACAATGAGCAGTTCTTC.

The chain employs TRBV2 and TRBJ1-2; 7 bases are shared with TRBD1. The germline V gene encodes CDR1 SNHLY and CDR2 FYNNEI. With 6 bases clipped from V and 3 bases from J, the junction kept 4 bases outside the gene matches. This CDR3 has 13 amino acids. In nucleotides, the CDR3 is TGTGCCAGCAGAACCGGACAGGACTATGGCTACACCTTC. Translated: CASRTGQDYGYTF.

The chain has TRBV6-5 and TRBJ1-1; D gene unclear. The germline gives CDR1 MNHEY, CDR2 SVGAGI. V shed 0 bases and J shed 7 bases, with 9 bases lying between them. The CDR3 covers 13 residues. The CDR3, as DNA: TGTGCCAGCAGTTACTCTCCTACTCATGAAGCTTTCTTT. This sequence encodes CASSYSPTHEAFF.

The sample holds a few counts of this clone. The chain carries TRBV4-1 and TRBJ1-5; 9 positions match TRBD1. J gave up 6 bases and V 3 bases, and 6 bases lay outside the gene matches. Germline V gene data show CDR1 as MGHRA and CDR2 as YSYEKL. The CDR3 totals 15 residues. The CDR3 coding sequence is TGCGCCAGCAGCCAGAACAGGGGGCGAGTTCAGCCCCAGCATTTT. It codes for CASSQNRGRVQPQHF.

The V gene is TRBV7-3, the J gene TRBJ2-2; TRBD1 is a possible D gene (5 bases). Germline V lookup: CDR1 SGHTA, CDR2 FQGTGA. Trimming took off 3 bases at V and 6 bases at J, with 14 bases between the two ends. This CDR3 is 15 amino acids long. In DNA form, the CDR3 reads TGTGCCAGCAGCTTTTCCAGGGAAGGTCCCGGGGAGCTGTTTTTT. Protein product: CASSFSREGPGELFF.

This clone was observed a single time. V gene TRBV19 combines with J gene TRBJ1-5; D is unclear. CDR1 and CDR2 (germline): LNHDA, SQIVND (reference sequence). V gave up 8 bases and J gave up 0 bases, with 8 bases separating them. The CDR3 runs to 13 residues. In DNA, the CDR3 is TGTGCCAGTTCCACAGATAGCAATCAGCCCCAGCATTTT. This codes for CASSTDSNQPQHF.

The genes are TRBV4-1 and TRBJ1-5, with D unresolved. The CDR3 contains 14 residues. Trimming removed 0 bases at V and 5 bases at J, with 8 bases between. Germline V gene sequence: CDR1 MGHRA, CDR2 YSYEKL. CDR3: CASSQDGGHQPQHF. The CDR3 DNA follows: TGCGCCAGCAGCCAAGATGGAGGGCATCAGCCCCAGCATTTT.

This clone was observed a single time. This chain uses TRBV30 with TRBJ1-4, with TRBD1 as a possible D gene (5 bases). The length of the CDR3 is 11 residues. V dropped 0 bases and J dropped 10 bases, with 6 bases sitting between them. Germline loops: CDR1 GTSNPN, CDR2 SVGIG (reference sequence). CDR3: CAWSVGGKLFF. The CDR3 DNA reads TGTGCCTGGAGTGTCGGGGGAAAACTGTTTTTT.

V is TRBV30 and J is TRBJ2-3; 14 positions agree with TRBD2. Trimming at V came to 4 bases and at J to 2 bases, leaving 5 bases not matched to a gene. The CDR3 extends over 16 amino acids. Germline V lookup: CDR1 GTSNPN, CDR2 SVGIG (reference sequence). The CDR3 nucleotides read TGTGCCTGGATGAGGACTAGCGGGAGGCTCACAGATACGCAGTATTTT. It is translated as CAWMRTSGRLTDTQYF. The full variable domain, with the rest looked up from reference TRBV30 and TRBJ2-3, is SQTIHQWPATLVQPVGSPLSLECTVEGTSNPNLYWYRQAAGRGLQLLFYSVGIGQISSEVPQNLSASRPQDRQFILSSKKLLLSDSGFYLCAWMRTSGRLTDTQYFGPGTRLTVL.